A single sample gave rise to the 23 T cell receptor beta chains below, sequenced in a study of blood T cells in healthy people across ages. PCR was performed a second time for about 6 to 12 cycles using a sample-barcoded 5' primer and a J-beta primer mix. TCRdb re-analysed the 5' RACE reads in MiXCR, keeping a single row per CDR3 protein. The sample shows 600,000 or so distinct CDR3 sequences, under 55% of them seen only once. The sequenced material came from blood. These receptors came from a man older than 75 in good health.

CDR3 loop: CASSQVSGEKLFF. CDR3 in DNA: TGTGCCAGCAGCCAAGTGAGTGGTGAAAAACTGTTTTTT. The V gene is TRBV3-1, the J gene TRBJ1-4, with no clear D. CDR3 length equals 13 residues. CDR1 is LGHDT, CDR2 YNNKEL, per germline (reference sequence). Trimming took off 1 base at V and 7 bases at J, with 7 bases between the two ends.

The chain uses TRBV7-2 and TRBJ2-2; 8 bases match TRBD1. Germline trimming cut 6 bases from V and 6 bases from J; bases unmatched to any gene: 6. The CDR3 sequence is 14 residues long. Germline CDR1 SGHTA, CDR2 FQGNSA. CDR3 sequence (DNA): TGTGCCAGCAGGCGGACAGGGTCTGCCGGGGAGCTGTTTTTT. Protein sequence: CASRRTGSAGELFF.

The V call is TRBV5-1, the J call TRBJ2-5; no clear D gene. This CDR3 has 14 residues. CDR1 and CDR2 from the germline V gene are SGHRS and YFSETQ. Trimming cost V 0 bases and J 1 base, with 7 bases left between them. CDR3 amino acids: CASSLVGFQETQYF. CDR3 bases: TGCGCCAGCAGCTTGGTTGGATTCCAAGAGACCCAGTACTTC.

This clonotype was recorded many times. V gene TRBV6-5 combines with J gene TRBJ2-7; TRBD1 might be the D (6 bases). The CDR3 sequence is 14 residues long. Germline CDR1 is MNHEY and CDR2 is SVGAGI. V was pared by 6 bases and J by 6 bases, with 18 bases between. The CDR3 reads CASSQKGGLGEQYF. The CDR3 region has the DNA TGTGCCAGCAGCCAGAAAGGGGGTTTAGGCGAGCAGTACTTC.

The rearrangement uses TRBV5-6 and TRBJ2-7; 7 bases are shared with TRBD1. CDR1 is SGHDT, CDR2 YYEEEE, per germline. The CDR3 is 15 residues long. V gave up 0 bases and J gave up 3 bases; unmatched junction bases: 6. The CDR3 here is CASSLDPGQNYEQYF. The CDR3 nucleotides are TGTGCCAGCAGCTTGGACCCGGGACAGAACTACGAGCAGTACTTC. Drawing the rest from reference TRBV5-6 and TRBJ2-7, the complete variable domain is DAGVTQSPTHLIKTRGQQVTLRCSPKSGHDTVSWYQQALGQGPQFIFQYYEEEERQRGNFPDRFSGHQFPNYSSELNVNALLLGDSALYLCASSLDPGQNYEQYFGPGTRLTVT.

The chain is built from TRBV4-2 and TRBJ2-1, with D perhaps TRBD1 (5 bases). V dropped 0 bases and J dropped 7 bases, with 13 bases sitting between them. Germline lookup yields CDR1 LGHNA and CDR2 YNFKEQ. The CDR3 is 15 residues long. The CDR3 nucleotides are TGTGCCAGCAGCCAAGACTCTAGGACACCAAATGAGCAGTTCTTC. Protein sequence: CASSQDSRTPNEQFF.

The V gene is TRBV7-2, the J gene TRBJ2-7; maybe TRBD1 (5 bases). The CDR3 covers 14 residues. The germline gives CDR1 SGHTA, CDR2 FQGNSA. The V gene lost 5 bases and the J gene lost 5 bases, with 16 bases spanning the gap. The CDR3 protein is CASSASRTTDEQYF. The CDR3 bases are TGTGCCAGCAGCGCAAGTAGGACAACCGACGAGCAGTACTTC.

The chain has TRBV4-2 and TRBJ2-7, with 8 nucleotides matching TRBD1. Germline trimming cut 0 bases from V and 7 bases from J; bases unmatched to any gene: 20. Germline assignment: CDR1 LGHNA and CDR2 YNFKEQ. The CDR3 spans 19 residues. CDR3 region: CASSQDLGRRTGGLREQYF. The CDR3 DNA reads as TGTGCCAGCAGCCAAGATCTTGGTCGGCGAACAGGGGGGTTGAGGGAGCAGTACTTC.

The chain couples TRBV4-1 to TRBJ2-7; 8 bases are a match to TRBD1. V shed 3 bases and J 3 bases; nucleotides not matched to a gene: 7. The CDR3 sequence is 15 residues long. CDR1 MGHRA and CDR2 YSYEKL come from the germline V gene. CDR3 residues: CASSHPGQGNYEQYF. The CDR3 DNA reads TGCGCCAGCAGCCACCCCGGACAGGGTAACTACGAGCAGTACTTC.

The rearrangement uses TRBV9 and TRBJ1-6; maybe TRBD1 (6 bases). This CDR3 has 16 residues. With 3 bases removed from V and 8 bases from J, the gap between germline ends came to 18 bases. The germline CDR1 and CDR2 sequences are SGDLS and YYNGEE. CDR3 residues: CASSAQGFSVDSPLHF. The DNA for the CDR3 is TGTGCCAGCAGCGCCCAGGGGTTTTCGGTTGATTCACCCCTCCACTTT.

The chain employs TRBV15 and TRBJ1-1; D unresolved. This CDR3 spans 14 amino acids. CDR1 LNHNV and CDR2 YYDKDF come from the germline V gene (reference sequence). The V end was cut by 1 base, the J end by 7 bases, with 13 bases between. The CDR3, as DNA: TGTGCCACCAGCAGAGCGTTGGCAGGTGTTGAAGCTTTCTTT. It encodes CATSRALAGVEAFF.

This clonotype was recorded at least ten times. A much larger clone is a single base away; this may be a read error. CDR3 loop: CASTTENEQYF. In DNA, the CDR3 is TGTGCCAGCACGACTGAAAATGAGCAGTACTTC. The chain couples TRBV6-6 to TRBJ2-5; D is unresolved. Germline CDR1 MNHNY, CDR2 SVGAGI (reference sequence). This CDR3 has 11 residues. V was cut by 7 bases and J by 11 bases, with 14 bases left in between.

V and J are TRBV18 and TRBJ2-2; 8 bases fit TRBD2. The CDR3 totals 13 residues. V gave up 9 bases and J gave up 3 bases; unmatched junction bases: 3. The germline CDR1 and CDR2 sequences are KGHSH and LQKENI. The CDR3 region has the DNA TGTGCCAGTTCAGCGGGAGACACCGGGGAGCTGTTTTTT. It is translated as CASSAGDTGELFF.

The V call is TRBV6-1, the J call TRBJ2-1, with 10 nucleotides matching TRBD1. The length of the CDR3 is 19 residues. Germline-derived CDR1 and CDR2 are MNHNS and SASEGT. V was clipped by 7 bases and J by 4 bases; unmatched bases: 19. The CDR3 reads CASNQPFSRTGGTYNEQFF. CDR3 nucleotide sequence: TGTGCCAGCAATCAACCTTTTTCACGGACAGGGGGAACATACAATGAGCAGTTCTTC.

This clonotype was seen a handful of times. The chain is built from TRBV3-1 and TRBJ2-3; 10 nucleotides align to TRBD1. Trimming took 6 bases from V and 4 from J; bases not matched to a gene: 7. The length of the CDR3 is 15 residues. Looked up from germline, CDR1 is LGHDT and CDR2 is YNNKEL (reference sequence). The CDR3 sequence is CASSRQGALADTQYF. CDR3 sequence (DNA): TGTGCCAGCAGTCGACAGGGGGCTTTAGCAGATACGCAGTATTTT.

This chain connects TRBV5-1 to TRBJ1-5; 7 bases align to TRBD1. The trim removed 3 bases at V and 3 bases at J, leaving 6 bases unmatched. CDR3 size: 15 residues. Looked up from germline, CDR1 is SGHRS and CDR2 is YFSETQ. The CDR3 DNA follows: TGCGCCAGCAGCTCCGGAGGGACAGTCAATCAGCCCCAGCATTTT. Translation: CASSSGGTVNQPQHF.

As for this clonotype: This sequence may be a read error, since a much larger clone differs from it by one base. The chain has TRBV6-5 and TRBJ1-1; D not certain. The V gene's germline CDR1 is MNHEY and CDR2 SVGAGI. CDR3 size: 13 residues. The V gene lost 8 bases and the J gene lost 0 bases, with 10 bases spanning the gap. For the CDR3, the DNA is TGTGCCAGCGGTCAACAGTTGAACACTGAAGCTTTCTTT. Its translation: CASGQQLNTEAFF.

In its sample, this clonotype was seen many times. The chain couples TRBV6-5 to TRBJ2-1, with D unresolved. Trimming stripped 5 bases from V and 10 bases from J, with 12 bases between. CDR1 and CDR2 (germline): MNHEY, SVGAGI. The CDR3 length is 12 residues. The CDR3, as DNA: TGTGCCAGCAGTGAGACTCCCAGAGAGCAGTTCTTC. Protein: CASSETPREQFF.

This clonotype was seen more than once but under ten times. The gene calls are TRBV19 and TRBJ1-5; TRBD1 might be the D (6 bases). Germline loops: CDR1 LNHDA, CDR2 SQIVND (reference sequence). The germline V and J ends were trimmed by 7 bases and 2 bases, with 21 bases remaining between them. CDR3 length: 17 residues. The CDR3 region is CASTPGGQTSGNQPQHF. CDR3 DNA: TGTGCCAGTACCCCCGGCGGACAGACTAGCGGCAATCAGCCCCAGCATTTT.

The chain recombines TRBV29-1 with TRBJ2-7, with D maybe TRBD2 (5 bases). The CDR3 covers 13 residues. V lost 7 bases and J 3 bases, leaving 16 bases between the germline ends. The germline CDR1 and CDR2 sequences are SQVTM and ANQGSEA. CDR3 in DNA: TGCAGCGCCCGGAGAGGGATCAACTACGAGCAGTACTTC. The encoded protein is CSARRGINYEQYF.

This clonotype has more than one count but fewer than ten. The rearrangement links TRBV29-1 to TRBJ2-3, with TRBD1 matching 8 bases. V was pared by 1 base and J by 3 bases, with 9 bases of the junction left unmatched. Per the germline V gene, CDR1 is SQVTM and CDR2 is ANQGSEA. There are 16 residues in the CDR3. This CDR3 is CSVEGLDRVGTDTQYF. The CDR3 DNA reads TGCAGCGTTGAAGGCTTGGACAGGGTTGGTACAGATACGCAGTATTTT.

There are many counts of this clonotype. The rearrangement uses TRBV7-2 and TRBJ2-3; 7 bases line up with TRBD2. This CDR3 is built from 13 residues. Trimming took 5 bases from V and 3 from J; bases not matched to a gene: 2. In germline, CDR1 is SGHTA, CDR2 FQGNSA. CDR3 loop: CASSRGRTDTQYF. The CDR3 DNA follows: TGTGCCAGCAGCCGCGGGAGAACAGATACGCAGTATTTT. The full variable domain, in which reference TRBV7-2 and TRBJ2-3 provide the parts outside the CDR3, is GAGVSQSPSNKVTEKGKDVELRCDPISGHTALYWYRQSLGQGLEFLIYFQGNSAPDKSGLPSDRFSAERTGGSVSTLTIQRTQQEDSAVYLCASSRGRTDTQYFGPGTRLTVL.

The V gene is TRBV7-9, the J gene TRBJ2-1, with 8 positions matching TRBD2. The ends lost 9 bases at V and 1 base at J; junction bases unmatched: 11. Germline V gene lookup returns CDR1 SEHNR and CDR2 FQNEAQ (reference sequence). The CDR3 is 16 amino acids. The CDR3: CASREWLAGSYNEQFF. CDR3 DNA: TGTGCCAGTCGGGAGTGGCTAGCGGGTTCCTACAATGAGCAGTTCTTC.